This T cell receptor (beta chain) was captured by sequencing in a study of memory CD4+ T cells and cytomegalovirus serostatus (dated by TCRdb to about 2019). Turning to the overall study: The approximately 35 healthy Belgian adults in the cohort included 9 who were CMV seropositive and approximately 25 who were CMV seronegative. To replicate a published TCR-based CMV serostatus classifier, the researchers sequenced the CD4+ memory TCRbeta repertoires of a Belgian cohort whose cytomegalovirus serostatus was known. On the study overall, not on this receptor specifically: Among the roughly 160 previously reported CMV-associated TCRbeta sequences, some 62 showed up in the CD4+ memory repertoires, with each one found in between one and five individuals. Only CD4+CD45RO+ memory cells were sequenced, unlike the original study, which covered naive and memory CD4+ and CD8+ populations. The results were interpreted as suggesting that the CMV-associated TCR signature is mostly present in the CD4+ memory repertoire. The original-framework classifier achieved a median bootstrapped AUC of about 0.95 with a 95% CI of 0.76-1.00 on the Belgian cohort. For CMV serostatus prediction, a median bootstrapped AUC of approximately 0.95 was reached with the original framework, and a median bootstrapped AUC of roughly 0.92 was reached with a US-trained random forest.

Single viable CD3+CD4+CD8-CD45RO+ cells were sorted as memory CD4+ T cells on a FACSAria II. CMV serostatus was determined with a Roche Elecsys assay detecting serum IgG against CMV pp150, pp28, p38 and p52. After thawing, total CD4+ T cells were enriched by positive selection with CD4 magnetic microbeads. The samples came from a different study that was designed specifically to examine the CD4+ T cell memory repertoire. Peripheral blood mononuclear cells were isolated and cryopreserved according to standard operating procedures, and serum was stored at -80 degrees C. Staining used CD3-PerCP (BW264/56), CD4-APC (RPA-T4), CD45RO-PE (UCHT1) and CD8-Pacific Orange (3B5) antibodies, with Sytox blue excluding non-viable cells. Notes on this clone: Its specific antigen is unknown. Nothing much larger sits one base from this clone, and base qualities are not available.

The Quick-DNA Microprep Kit was used to extract genomic DNA from the sorted cells. TCRbeta DNA was amplified with the immunoSEQ hsTCRbeta kit following the manufacturer's protocol. An Illumina MiSeq instrument was used to sequence the TCRbeta libraries. Per the authors' processing: Once out-of-frame sequences had been removed, a few million distinct TCRbeta sequences were left, which works out to an average of roughly 67,000 per individual. Each individual was scored by the count of 150 to 200 previously reported CMV-associated TCRbeta sequences and the total productive distinct TCRbeta count. A beta-binomial model was reimplemented in Python, and scikit-learn random forests with default parameters were trained on data from the US cohort. Classifier performance on the Belgian cohort was summarized as median AUC with percentile confidence intervals over 10,000 bootstrap iterations. Not all clones reach the TCRdb copy of this immuneACCESS table, which keeps in-frame sequences only. Checked studies attribute under half of the gap to unresolved V genes and leave the rest unexplained. D and trimming come from the DNA, and the V and J calls and clone size come from that table. The sample contains 50,000 or so clones, about four fifths of them found a single time. Roughly 0.54% of the sample goes to the ten largest clones.

CDR1 and CDR2 are drawn from the germline V gene: SGHTA, FQGNSA. V has 4 bases trimmed and J has 4 bases trimmed; junction bases matching no gene number 4. The CDR3, cysteine through phenylalanine, is 14 amino acids long. The CDR3 DNA has 42 bases and is translated from base 1. The sequence is built from TRBV7-2 and TRBJ1-5; the junction holds 7 bases that match TRBD1. The receptor was isolated from an adult in good health and CMV-seronegative. The sequencing sample was made of memory CD4+ T cells from blood. The DNA reads as follows: TGTGCCAGCAGCTCTCAGGGGGGAAATCAGCCCCAGCATTTT. Translated, it reads CASSSQGGNQPQHF.